A selection of T cell receptor beta chains follows, all from one sample in a study of T cell changes during pregnancy in multiple sclerosis. Repertoires were generated with immunoSEQ multiplex PCR, while TCRdb's copy carries only in-frame clones and drops some. Of tens of thousands of clones detected, roughly nine tenths appear once; the ten largest clones hold around 3.3%. This specimen was peripheral blood, taken in the first trimester of pregnancy. These receptors were collected from a female donor in good health, enrolled as a control in a pregnancy study. Both conserved end residues are part of each CDR3. D genes are given only for firm matches. Part of the rows lack a size; the others show once, few, many or a class for expanded clones.

clone size	V gene	J gene	D gene	CDR3 protein	CDR3 DNA
-	TRBV7-9	TRBJ1-3	-	CASSPPGYGNTIYF	TGTGCCAGCAGCCCCCCAGGGTATGGAAACACCATATATTTT
-	TRBV19	TRBJ1-6	-	CASRVVGADRPLHF	TGTGCCAGTAGAGTCGTGGGGGCGGATAGACCCCTCCACTTT
-	TRBV7-8	TRBJ1-1	TRBD1	CASSGQGDTEAFF	TGTGCCAGCAGCGGACAGGGGGACACTGAAGCTTTCTTT
few	TRBV10-1	TRBJ2-7	TRBD1	CASTIHRGPSYEQYF	TGCGCCAGCACCATTCACAGGGGGCCCTCCTACGAGCAGTACTTC
-	TRBV28	TRBJ2-7	-	CASSLWEQGLYYEQYF	TGTGCCAGCAGTTTATGGGAGCAGGGGCTCTATTACGAGCAGTACTTC
-	TRBV19	TRBJ1-2	TRBD1	CATTGQGGYGYTF	TGTGCCACCACCGGACAGGGCGGATATGGCTACACCTTC
-	TRBV18	TRBJ2-3	TRBD1	CASSPYRGSTDTQYF	TGTGCCAGCTCACCCTACAGGGGTAGCACAGATACGCAGTATTTT
-	TRBV5-1	TRBJ1-1	-	CASSLIYMSGNTEAFF	TGCGCCAGCAGCTTGATTTACATGTCAGGGAACACTGAAGCTTTCTTT
-	TRBV7-8	TRBJ2-5	-	CASSLGGMETQYF	TGTGCCAGCAGCTTAGGAGGGATGGAGACCCAGTACTTC
-	TRBV6-1	TRBJ1-6	-	CASIPSSYNSPLHF	TGTGCCAGCATTCCGAGCTCCTATAATTCACCCCTCCACTTT
-	TRBV7-3	TRBJ1-2	TRBD1	CASSSRTGGGYTF	TGTGCCAGCAGCTCCAGGACAGGGGGCGGCTACACCTTC
-	TRBV7-9	TRBJ2-1	-	CASTQEGGPEDNEQFF	TGTGCCAGCACCCAAGAGGGGGGGCCAGAGGACAATGAGCAGTTCTTC
-	TRBV5-1	TRBJ2-1	TRBD2	CASSLSTSGGYEQFF	TGCGCCAGCAGCTTGTCGACTAGCGGGGGGTATGAGCAGTTCTTC
-	TRBV4-1	TRBJ2-3	-	CASSQARVTDTQYF	TGCGCCAGCAGCCAAGCCAGGGTCACAGATACGCAGTATTTT
-	TRBV5-5	TRBJ2-1	TRBD2	CASSLFTSGSYNEQFF	TGTGCCAGCAGCTTGTTTACTAGCGGATCCTACAATGAGCAGTTCTTC
once	TRBV28	TRBJ2-7	-	CASSLGLMYEQYF	TGTGCCAGCAGTTTGGGGCTTATGTACGAGCAGTACTTC